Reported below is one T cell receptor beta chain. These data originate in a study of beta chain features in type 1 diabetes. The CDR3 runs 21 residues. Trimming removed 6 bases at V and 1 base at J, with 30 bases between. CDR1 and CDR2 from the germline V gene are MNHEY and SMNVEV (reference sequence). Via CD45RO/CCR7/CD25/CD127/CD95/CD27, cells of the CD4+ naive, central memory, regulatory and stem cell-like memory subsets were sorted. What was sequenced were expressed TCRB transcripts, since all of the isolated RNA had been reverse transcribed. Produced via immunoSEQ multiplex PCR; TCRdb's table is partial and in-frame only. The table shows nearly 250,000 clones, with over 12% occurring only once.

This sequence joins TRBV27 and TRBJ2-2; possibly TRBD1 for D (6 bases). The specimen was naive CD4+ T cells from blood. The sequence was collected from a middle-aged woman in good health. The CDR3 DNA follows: TGTGCCAGCAGACGCCCCTCCTTATCTTCACAGGGCGTGCGGAACACCGGGGAGCTGTTTTTT. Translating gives CASRRPSLSSQGVRNTGELFF.